The 2 T cell receptor beta chains given below trace back to one sample, sequenced in a study of T cell changes during pregnancy in multiple sclerosis. Clones were read by immunoSEQ multiplex PCR, and TCRdb kept only the in-frame ones, dropping some. The sample lists tens of thousands of clones; around 92% were seen once. The source material was peripheral blood, sampled in the third trimester of pregnancy. The receptor source for this set is a female donor in good health, enrolled as a control in a pregnancy study.

This clone was seen only once. V and J are TRBV28 and TRBJ1-3, with D possibly matching TRBD1 (6 bases). Germline CDR1 is MDHEN and CDR2 is SYDVKM. Trimming stripped 7 bases from V and 4 bases from J, with 20 bases between. This CDR3 region has 16 residues. The CDR3 coding sequence is TGTGCCAGCAACCAAAGGGGGAGAGTAAAAGGAAACACCATATATTTT. Protein sequence: CASNQRGRVKGNTIYF. The full variable domain, completed using reference TRBV28 and TRBJ1-3, is DVKVTQSSRYLVKRTGEKVFLECVQDMDHENMFWYRQDPGLGLRLIYFSYDVKMKEKGDIPEGYSVSREKKERFSLILESASTNQTSMYLCASNQRGRVKGNTIYFGEGSWLTVV.

The V gene is TRBV7-9, the J gene TRBJ1-1, with D hard to call. The CDR3 has 14 residues. V lost 1 base and J 0 bases, leaving 6 bases between the germline ends. Germline V gene sequence: CDR1 SEHNR, CDR2 FQNEAQ (reference sequence). This CDR3 reads CASSLGDLNTEAFF. The CDR3 DNA is TGTGCCAGCAGCTTAGGAGACTTGAACACTGAAGCTTTCTTT.